The clone carrying this T cell receptor (beta chain) was recorded a few times. One end of the junction varies from germline; a read error may be responsible. Germline CDR1 MNHEY, CDR2 SMNVEV (reference sequence). The CDR3 consists of 11 residues. Treatment described: PENTA 11 planned treatment interruption arm or continuous ART arm. A 3' RACE protocol on RNA, with unique molecular identifiers, produced the TCR library. TCRdb reprocessed the 3' RACE reads via MiXCR and lists one record per CDR3 protein. The sample lists fewer than 8,000 distinct CDR3 sequences; roughly 15% were seen once. This sample is drawn from a study of HIV-infected children after antiretroviral therapy interruption. The overall study: Median age was 9.5 years (interruption) and around 8 years (continuous).

The input for sequencing was CD45RO+ CD8+ T cells from PBMCs, pooled from several time points, taken from a donor given antiretroviral therapy, either interrupted or continuous. Indicated subset: memory CD8+ CD45RO+ CD45RA- T cells. This chain connects TRBV27 to TRBJ2-5; D may be TRBD2 (5 bases). The sequence came from a pool of human donors with HIV. In DNA form, the CDR3 reads TGCACCAGCTCACGGGGAGAGACCCAGTACTTC. Translation: CTSSRGETQYF.